A selection of T cell receptor beta chains follows, all from one sample in a study of regulatory T cells in long-lasting Graves disease. TCRdb recomputed calls from the multiplex PCR reads with MiXCR, one row per CDR3 protein. The sample has 600,000 to 650,000 distinct CDR3 sequences, roughly 15% seen once; the top ten hold roughly 18%. This sample also appeared in a second study, on T cells in Graves' hyperthyroidism and ophthalmopathy.

Sequencing was performed on peripheral blood mononuclear cells (PBMCs), taken at new diagnosis, from a patient treated with antithyroid drugs. Source of these receptors: a woman aged 25 to 39 with Graves disease. The CDR3 runs from the conserved cysteine through the conserved F or W. The D gene is left open where the match is weak. Clone sizes are given selectively: once, few, many, or a class where the clone is expanded.

few	TRBV20-1	TRBJ1-5	13	-	CSASGFSNQPQHF	TGCAGTGCTAGTGGATTTAGCAATCAGCCCCAGCATTTT
many	TRBV11-2	TRBJ2-3	17	-	CASSLDMWAGRTDTQYF	TGTGCCAGCAGCTTAGATATGTGGGCAGGACGCACAGATACGCAGTATTTT
-	TRBV5-1	TRBJ2-1	16	TRBD1	CASSRALGGGWDEQFF	TGCGCCAGCAGTCGGGCCTTAGGGGGCGGTTGGGATGAGCAGTTCTTC
few	TRBV6-5	TRBJ1-5	17	-	CASSYLRWREGNQPQHF	TGTGCCAGCAGTTACCTGCGGTGGAGGGAAGGGAATCAGCCCCAGCATTTT
many	TRBV14	TRBJ2-5	15	-	CASSQVQGRGETQYF	TGTGCCAGCAGCCAAGTTCAAGGGCGCGGAGAGACCCAGTACTTC
many	TRBV2	TRBJ2-3	16	-	CASSEAGRGRTDTQYF	TGTGCCAGCAGTGAAGCGGGCAGGGGTCGCACAGATACGCAGTATTTT
few	TRBV2	TRBJ2-7	12	-	CASTREDYEQYF	TGTGCCAGCACGCGGGAAGATTACGAGCAGTACTTC
many	TRBV7-8	TRBJ2-1	16	-	CASSSGTSSTYNEQFF	TGTGCCAGCAGCTCAGGGACTTCGAGCACCTACAATGAGCAGTTCTTC
many	TRBV7-9	TRBJ2-7	14	-	CASSSGGYNYEQYF	TGTGCCAGCAGCTCCGGGGGATACAACTACGAGCAGTACTTC
few	TRBV20-1	TRBJ2-7	11	-	CSARDSAVQYF	TGCAGTGCTAGAGATTCAGCGGTGCAGTACTTC
-	TRBV5-1	TRBJ1-2	17	TRBD1	CASSLRDSKRGSYGYTF	TGCGCCAGCAGTCTCCGGGACAGCAAACGCGGAAGCTATGGCTACACCTTC
-	TRBV6-1	TRBJ1-2	13	TRBD1	CASRKQGENGYTF	TGTGCCAGCAGAAAACAGGGGGAGAATGGCTACACCTTC
many	TRBV7-2	TRBJ2-3	16	-	CASSLGQTRTRDTQYF	TGTGCCAGCAGCTTAGGCCAGACGCGAACGAGGGATACGCAGTATTTT
-	TRBV28	TRBJ2-3	12	-	CASTDSRGTQYF	TGTGCCAGTACGGACAGTCGTGGTACGCAGTATTTT
many	TRBV14	TRBJ1-2	12	-	CASSKDGYGYTF	TGTGCCAGCAGCAAGGACGGCTATGGCTACACCTTC
few	TRBV6-1	TRBJ1-1	12	-	CASSPPGLGAFF	TGTGCCAGCAGTCCCCCGGGACTTGGGGCTTTCTTT
-	TRBV3-1	TRBJ1-3	15	-	CASSPGAEGRNTIYF	TGTGCCAGCAGCCCCGGGGCCGAGGGGAGAAACACCATATATTTT
once	TRBV20-1	TRBJ2-1	16	TRBD2	CSASDRTSGTYNEQFF	TGCAGTGCTAGTGATAGGACTAGCGGGACCTACAATGAGCAGTTCTTC
few	TRBV27	TRBJ2-1	15	TRBD2	CASSLLTRSGRRQFF	TGTGCCAGCAGTTTATTGACCCGTAGCGGGAGACGGCAGTTCTTC
few	TRBV20-1	TRBJ2-1	15	TRBD2	CSAIMGTGGGDEQFF	TGCAGTGCTATCATGGGGACGGGAGGGGGGGATGAGCAGTTCTTC
-	TRBV3-1	TRBJ2-7	15	TRBD2	CASSLGGSSNYEQYF	TGTGCCAGCAGCCTGGGAGGGAGCAGTAACTACGAGCAGTACTTC
-	TRBV5-1	TRBJ2-7	16	-	CASSLASLEGTYEQYF	TGCGCCAGCAGCTTGGCCAGTCTGGAGGGGACCTACGAGCAGTACTTC
many	TRBV2	TRBJ2-1	16	TRBD2	CASSDTLAVTYNEQFF	TGTGCCAGCAGTGATACACTAGCGGTAACCTACAATGAGCAGTTCTTC
many	TRBV6-5	TRBJ2-5	13	-	CASSFDIQETQYF	TGTGCCAGCAGTTTCGACATACAAGAGACCCAGTACTTC
many	TRBV27	TRBJ1-4	15	TRBD1	CASSSPGTGSKKLFF	TGTGCCAGCAGTTCACCCGGGACAGGGTCGAAAAAACTGTTTTTT
many	TRBV28	TRBJ1-1	14	-	CASSFPPTSPEAFF	TGTGCCAGCAGTTTCCCCCCCACCTCCCCTGAAGCTTTCTTT